This T cell receptor (beta chain) was recovered during a study of CD8 T cells in Susac syndrome. Random hexamers primed reverse transcription of about 0.45 to 1 ug RNA. Amplification of TCR beta CDR3 used immunoSEQ multiplex PCR across 54 Vbeta and 13 Jbeta. One entry per CDR3 protein results from TCRdb running MiXCR on the immunoSEQ multiplex PCR reads. The table includes 150,000 to 250,000 distinct CDR3 sequences, around 96% detected once. CD8+ and CD4+ T cells circulating in blood were sequenced for TCR beta. The multiple sclerosis control group was made up of treatment-naive patients with stable or active relapsing-remitting disease. The TEMRA cells underwent FACS enrichment, while the CD8+ and CD4+ T cells underwent negative isolation. Germline trimming cut 8 bases from V and 0 bases from J; bases unmatched to any gene: 21. This CDR3 region has 21 residues. Germline CDR1 reads SGDLS; CDR2 reads YYNGEE.

The source material was CD4+ T cells from PBMCs. The TCR comes from a human donor with multiple sclerosis. The V and J genes are TRBV9 and TRBJ2-1, with 12 bases matching TRBD2. The CDR3 DNA reads as TGTGCCAGTTACTACCCCCCAAGACTAGCGGGAGCGACTAGCTCCTACAATGAGCAGTTCTTC. Translation gives CASYYPPRLAGATSSYNEQFF.